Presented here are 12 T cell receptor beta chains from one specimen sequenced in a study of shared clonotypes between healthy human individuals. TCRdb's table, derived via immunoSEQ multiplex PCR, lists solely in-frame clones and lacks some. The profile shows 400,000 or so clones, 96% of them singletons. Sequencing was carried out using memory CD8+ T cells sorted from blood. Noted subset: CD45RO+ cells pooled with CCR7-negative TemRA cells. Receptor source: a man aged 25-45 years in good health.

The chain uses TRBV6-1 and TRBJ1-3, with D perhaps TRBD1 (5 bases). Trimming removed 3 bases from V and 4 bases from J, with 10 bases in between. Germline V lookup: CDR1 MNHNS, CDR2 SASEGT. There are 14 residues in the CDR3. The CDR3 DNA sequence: TGTGCCAGCAGTGACGTGAGGGACGGAAACACCATATATTTT. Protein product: CASSDVRDGNTIYF.

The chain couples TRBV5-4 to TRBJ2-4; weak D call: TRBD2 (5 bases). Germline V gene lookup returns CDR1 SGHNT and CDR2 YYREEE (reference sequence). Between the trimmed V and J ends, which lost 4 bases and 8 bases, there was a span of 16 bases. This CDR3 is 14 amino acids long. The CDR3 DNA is TGTGCCAGCAGCCAGCGGTGGTGGGGAGACATTCAGTACTTC. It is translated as CASSQRWWGDIQYF.

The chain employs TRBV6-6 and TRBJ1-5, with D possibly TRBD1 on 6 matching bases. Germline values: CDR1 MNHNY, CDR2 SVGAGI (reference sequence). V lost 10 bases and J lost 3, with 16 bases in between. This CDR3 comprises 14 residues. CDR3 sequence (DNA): TGTGCCACCGACCTGGACAGTCTCAATCAGCCCCAGCATTTT. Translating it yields CATDLDSLNQPQHF.

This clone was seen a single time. CDR3 sequence reads: CASRTLPRSYSRFTEAFF. CDR3 in DNA: TGTGCCAGCAGAACCCTTCCCAGGTCCTATAGTAGGTTCACTGAAGCTTTCTTT. The rearrangement links TRBV2 to TRBJ1-1; D not resolved. The CDR3 runs 18 residues. The V end was cut by 6 bases, the J end by 4 bases, with 27 bases between. Germline V lookup: CDR1 SNHLY, CDR2 FYNNEI.

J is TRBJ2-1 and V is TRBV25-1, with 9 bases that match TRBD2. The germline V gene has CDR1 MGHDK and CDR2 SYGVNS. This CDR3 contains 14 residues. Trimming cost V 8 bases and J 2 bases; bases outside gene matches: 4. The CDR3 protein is CASLSGRPYNEQFF. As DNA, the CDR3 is TGTGCCAGCCTGAGCGGGAGGCCCTACAATGAGCAGTTCTTC.

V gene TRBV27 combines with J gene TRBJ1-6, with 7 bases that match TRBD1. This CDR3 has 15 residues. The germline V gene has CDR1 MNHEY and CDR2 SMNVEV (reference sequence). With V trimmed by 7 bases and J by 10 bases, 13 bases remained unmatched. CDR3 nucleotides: TGTGCCAGCACCAAACTCACAGGGGAGGGATCACCCCTCCACTTT. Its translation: CASTKLTGEGSPLHF.

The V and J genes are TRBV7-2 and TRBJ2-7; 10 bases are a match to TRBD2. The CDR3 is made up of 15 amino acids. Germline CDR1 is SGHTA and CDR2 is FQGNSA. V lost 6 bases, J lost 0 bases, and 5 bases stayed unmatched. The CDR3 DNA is TGTGCCAGCAGTTTCTGGACTAGCGGCTCCTACGAGCAGTACTTC. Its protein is CASSFWTSGSYEQYF.

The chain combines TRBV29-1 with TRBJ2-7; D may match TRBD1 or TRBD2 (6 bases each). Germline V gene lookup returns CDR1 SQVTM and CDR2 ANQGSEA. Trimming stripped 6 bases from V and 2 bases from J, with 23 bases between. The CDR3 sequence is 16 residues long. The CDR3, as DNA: TGCAGCGTGCCACGAGAGGTGGGGGGCGCCCCCTACGAGCAGTACTTC. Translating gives CSVPREVGGAPYEQYF.

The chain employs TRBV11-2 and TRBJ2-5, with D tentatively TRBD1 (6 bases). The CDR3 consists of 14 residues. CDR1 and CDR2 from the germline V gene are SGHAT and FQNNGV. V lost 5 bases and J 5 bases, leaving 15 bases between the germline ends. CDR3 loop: CASSQTGSGETQYF. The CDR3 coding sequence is TGTGCCAGCAGCCAAACAGGGTCGGGGGAGACCCAGTACTTC.

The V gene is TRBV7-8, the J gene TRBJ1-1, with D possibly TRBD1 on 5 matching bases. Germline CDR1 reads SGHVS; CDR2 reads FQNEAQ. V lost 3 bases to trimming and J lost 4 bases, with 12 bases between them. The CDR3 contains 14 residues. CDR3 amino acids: CASSFQGVSTEAFF. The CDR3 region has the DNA TGTGCCAGCAGCTTTCAGGGAGTAAGCACTGAAGCTTTCTTT.

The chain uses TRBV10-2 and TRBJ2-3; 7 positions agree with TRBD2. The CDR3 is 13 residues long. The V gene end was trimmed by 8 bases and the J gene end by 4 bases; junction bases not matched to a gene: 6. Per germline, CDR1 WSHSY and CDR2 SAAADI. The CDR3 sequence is CASGAGEADTQYF. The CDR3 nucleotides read TGCGCCAGCGGTGCGGGAGAGGCAGATACGCAGTATTTT.

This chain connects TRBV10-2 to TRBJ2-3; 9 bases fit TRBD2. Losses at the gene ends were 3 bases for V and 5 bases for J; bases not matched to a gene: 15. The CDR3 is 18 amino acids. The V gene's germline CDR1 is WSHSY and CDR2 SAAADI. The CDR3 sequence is CASSERMRGSGSKDTQYF. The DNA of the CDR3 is TGCGCCAGCAGTGAACGTATGCGGGGTAGCGGGAGTAAAGATACGCAGTATTTT.